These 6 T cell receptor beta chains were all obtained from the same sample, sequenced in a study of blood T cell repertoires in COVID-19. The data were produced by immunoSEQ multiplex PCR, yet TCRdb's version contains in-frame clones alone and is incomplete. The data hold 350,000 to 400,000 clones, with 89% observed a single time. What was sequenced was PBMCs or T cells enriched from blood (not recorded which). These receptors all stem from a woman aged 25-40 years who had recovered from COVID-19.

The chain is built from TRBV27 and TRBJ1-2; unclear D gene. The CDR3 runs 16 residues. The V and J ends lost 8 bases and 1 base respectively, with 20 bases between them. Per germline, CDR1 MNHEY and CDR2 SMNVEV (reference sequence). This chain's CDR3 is CASGYIGRGDNYGYTF. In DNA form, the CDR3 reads TGTGCCAGCGGATATATAGGACGGGGAGATAACTATGGCTACACCTTC.

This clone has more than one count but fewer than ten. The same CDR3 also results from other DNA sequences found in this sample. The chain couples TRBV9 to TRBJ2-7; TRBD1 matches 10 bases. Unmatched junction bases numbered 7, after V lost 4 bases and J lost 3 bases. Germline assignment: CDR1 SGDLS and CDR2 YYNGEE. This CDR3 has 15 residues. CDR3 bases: TGTGCCAGCAGCCCACGGGACAGGGGTTTCTACGAGCAGTACTTC. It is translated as CASSPRDRGFYEQYF.

Here the CDR3 DNA reads TGCGCCAGCAGCTTGGTTTTGTCAGGCGAGCAGTACTTC. This sequence encodes CASSLVLSGEQYF. The chain carries TRBV5-1 and TRBJ2-7; no definite D call. This CDR3 comprises 13 residues. Trimming shortened V by 0 bases and J by 6 bases, and 10 bases separated the two germline ends. Germline loops: CDR1 SGHRS, CDR2 YFSETQ.

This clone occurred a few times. The DNA for the CDR3 is TGTGCCAGCAGTGAAGCGCACAGGGGGTTGCCCATATATTTT. Translation: CASSEAHRGLPIYF. The gene calls are TRBV6-1 and TRBJ1-3; 8 nucleotides line up with TRBD1. This CDR3 is 14 amino acids long. The germline V gene encodes CDR1 MNHNS and CDR2 SASEGT. V was clipped by 0 bases and J by 11 bases; unmatched bases: 6.

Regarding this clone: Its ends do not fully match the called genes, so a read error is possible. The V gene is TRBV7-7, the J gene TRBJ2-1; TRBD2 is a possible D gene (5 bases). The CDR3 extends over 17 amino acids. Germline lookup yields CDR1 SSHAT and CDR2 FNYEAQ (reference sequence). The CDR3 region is CASSFLTPGSSYNEQFF. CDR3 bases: TGTGCTAGCAGCTTTCTGACACCGGGGAGCTCCTACAATGAGCAGTTCTTC.

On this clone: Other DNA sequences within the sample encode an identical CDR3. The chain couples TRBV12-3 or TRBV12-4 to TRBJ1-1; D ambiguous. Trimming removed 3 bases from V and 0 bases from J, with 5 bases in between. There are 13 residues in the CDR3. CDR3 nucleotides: TGTGCCAGCAGTTTGGGAGTGAACACTGAAGCTTTCTTT. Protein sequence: CASSLGVNTEAFF.